Presented here are 14 T cell receptor beta chains from one specimen sequenced in a study of yellow fever vaccine responses in identical twins. TCRdb reanalysed the RT-PCR reads using MiXCR and keeps one entry per CDR3 protein. The data hold about 20,000 distinct CDR3 sequences, with 65% to 85% observed a single time. The sample consisted of T cells from blood (PBMCs), unsorted or a sorted subset (not recorded which), taken before or after yellow fever vaccination (not recorded which). Source of these receptors: a young woman who received the yellow fever vaccine.

A few counts support this clonotype. CDR3 nucleotides: TGTGCCAGCAGCCCCCAGCGCGGCAGCCTGAACACTGAAGCTTTCTTT. It encodes CASSPQRGSLNTEAFF. The chain recombines TRBV11-3 with TRBJ1-1, with no clear D. The CDR3 is made up of 16 amino acids. V lost 5 bases and J lost 0, with 16 bases in between. Germline lookup yields CDR1 SGHNT and CDR2 YENEEA.

This clonotype was counted only a few times. The J gene is TRBJ2-5, the V gene TRBV11-1; the D is unclear. This CDR3 region has 13 residues. CDR1 is SGHAT and CDR2 is FQDESV in the germline V gene (reference sequence). Trimming took 2 bases from V and 4 from J, leaving 8 bases between them. CDR3 region: CASSLSSGETQYF. CDR3 sequence (DNA): TGTGCCAGCAGCTTATCAAGTGGAGAGACCCAGTACTTC.

This chain links TRBV11-1 with TRBJ2-1; 8 bases fit TRBD1. The J segment lost 6 bases and the V segment lost 5 bases, leaving 6 bases of the junction unmatched. Germline CDR1 and CDR2: SGHAT and FQDESV (reference sequence). The CDR3 has 14 residues. CDR3 coding DNA: TGTGCCAGCAGCGAGGACAGGGAGGTCAATGAGCAGTTCTTC. Its protein is CASSEDREVNEQFF.

This chain connects TRBV11-2 to TRBJ1-6, with no clear D. The CDR3 sequence is 13 residues long. The V gene lost 0 bases and the J gene lost 7 bases, with 4 bases spanning the gap. Germline CDR1 reads SGHAT; CDR2 reads FQNNGV. The CDR3 nucleotides read TGTGCCAGCAGCTTAGATCGGAATTCACCCCTCCACTTT. It encodes CASSLDRNSPLHF.

This clonotype was seen just once. This chain links TRBV11-3 with TRBJ2-1; a possible D gene is TRBD2 (6 bases). The CDR3 sequence is 15 residues long. Germline V gives CDR1 SGHNT, CDR2 YENEEA. With 1 base removed from V and 8 bases from J, the gap between germline ends came to 15 bases. CDR3 loop: CASSLGPGDYDEQFF. CDR3 nucleotides: TGTGCCAGCAGCTTAGGGCCGGGAGACTATGATGAGCAGTTCTTC.

This clonotype occurred a few times. The chain joins TRBV7-2 to TRBJ2-2; TRBD2 aligns across 10 bases. Trimming cost V 7 bases and J 4 bases; bases outside gene matches: 6. The CDR3 spans 15 residues. In germline, CDR1 is SGHTA, CDR2 FQGNSA. The CDR3 region is CASTPSGSFTGELFF. CDR3 sequence (DNA): TGTGCCAGCACCCCTAGCGGGAGTTTCACCGGGGAGCTGTTTTTT.

This clonotype appeared a few times. The chain employs TRBV14 and TRBJ2-3; D possibly matches TRBD1 or TRBD2 (5 bases each). Trimming stripped 6 bases from V and 8 bases from J, with 12 bases between. The CDR3 has 12 residues. Germline assignment: CDR1 SGHDN and CDR2 FVKESK. The CDR3 nucleotides read TGTGCCAGCAGAAGCACCGGGGCTACGCAGTATTTT. Amino acid sequence: CASRSTGATQYF.

The rearrangement uses TRBV28 and TRBJ1-6, with D maybe TRBD1 (6 bases). The germline gives CDR1 MDHEN, CDR2 SYDVKM. This CDR3 region has 14 residues. V was pared by 4 bases and J by 7 bases, with 11 bases between. The CDR3 region has the DNA TGTGCCAGCAGTTCCGGGACAATAAATTCACCCCTCCACTTT. Its protein is CASSSGTINSPLHF.

The rearrangement joins TRBV11-3 to TRBJ2-7, with D possibly TRBD2 on 6 matching bases. Trimming stripped 5 bases from V and 1 base from J, with 18 bases between. The CDR3 spans 16 residues. Germline V gene sequence: CDR1 SGHNT, CDR2 YENEEA. As DNA, the CDR3 is TGTGCCAGCAGCCCTCGGGTAGCGGCCCTTTCCTACGAGCAGTACTTC. The encoded protein is CASSPRVAALSYEQYF.

The chain combines TRBV18 with TRBJ2-7, with D possibly TRBD1 on 6 matching bases. CDR3 length: 14 residues. Germline V gene sequence: CDR1 KGHSH, CDR2 LQKENI. The V gene lost 2 bases and the J gene lost 2 bases, with 10 bases spanning the gap. For the CDR3, the DNA is TGTGCCAGCTCACCAAGGGACACCGCCTACGAGCAGTACTTC. It specifies CASSPRDTAYEQYF.

The genes are TRBV6-9 and TRBJ2-1; 10 bases map to TRBD1. The length of the CDR3 is 18 residues. Germline V lookup: CDR1 MNHGY, CDR2 SVAAGI. Trimming took 5 bases from V and 7 from J; bases not matched to a gene: 17. CDR3 bases: TGTGCCAGCAGTCATACGATCAACCGGGACAGGGGTTGGAATGAGCAGTTCTTC. As protein: CASSHTINRDRGWNEQFF.

The rearrangement links TRBV11-2 to TRBJ1-4, with D tentatively TRBD1 (6 bases). Between the trimmed V and J ends, which lost 1 base and 3 bases, there was a span of 9 bases. From germline, CDR1 is SGHAT and CDR2 FQNNGV. The CDR3 is 15 amino acids. CDR3 residues: CASSLGEGANEKLFF. The CDR3 DNA reads as TGTGCCAGCAGCTTAGGAGAGGGGGCTAATGAAAAACTGTTTTTT.

The chain is built from TRBV5-1 and TRBJ2-5; D is uncertain. Trimming took 2 bases from V and 5 from J, leaving 7 bases between them. This CDR3 region has 12 residues. Germline V lookup: CDR1 SGHRS, CDR2 YFSETQ. The CDR3 nucleotides are TGCGCCAGCAGCTTCGCCTATGAGACCCAGTACTTC. Translated, it gives CASSFAYETQYF. Full variable domain (missing parts from reference TRBV5-1 and TRBJ2-5): KAGVTQTPRYLIKTRGQQVTLSCSPISGHRSVSWYQQTPGQGLQFLFEYFSETQRNKGNFPGRFSGRQFSNSRSEMNVSTLELGDSALYLCASSFAYETQYFGPGTRLLVL.

The rearrangement uses TRBV5-1 and TRBJ2-1; weak D call: TRBD2 (6 bases). The germline V gene encodes CDR1 SGHRS and CDR2 YFSETQ. The ends were cut back, 2 bases at V and 0 bases at J, with 12 bases in the middle. The CDR3 is 16 residues long. CDR3 sequence reads: CASSLSSANSYNEQFF. For the CDR3, the DNA is TGCGCCAGCAGCTTATCTAGCGCCAACTCCTACAATGAGCAGTTCTTC.